The present T cell receptor beta chain was sequenced within a study of beta chain features in type 1 diabetes. On the study more broadly: Age, gender and cell yields were similar between patients and healthy donors.

TCRB transcripts that were expressed got sequenced, as all of the isolated RNA had been reverse transcribed. Here immunoSEQ multiplex PCR was the method, and the copy in TCRdb shows in-frame clones only, minus some. This table holds under 400,000 clones, 13% to 15% found once. Whole-study findings and limits: Across patients, naive, central memory and Treg TCRB repertoires exhibited apparently greater similarity than was observed across healthy donors.

The CDR3 spans 14 residues. J gave up 5 bases and V 5 bases, and 6 bases lay outside the gene matches. Per germline, CDR1 SNHLY and CDR2 FYNNEI. Per donor, one heparinised blood draw averaged about 116 mL. It was via CD45RO/CCR7/CD25/CD127/CD95/CD27 that CD4+ naive, central memory, regulatory and stem cell-like memory cells were sorted. For this clone: Its antigen is undetermined.

The rearrangement joins TRBV2 to TRBJ1-2, with TRBD1 matching over 9 bases. Sequenced material: central memory CD4+ T cells from blood. The TCR sequence derives from a man younger than 45 in good health. CDR3 DNA: TGTGCCAGCAGTAACAACAGGGGGCCTTATGGCTACACCTTC. It is translated as CASSNNRGPYGYTF.